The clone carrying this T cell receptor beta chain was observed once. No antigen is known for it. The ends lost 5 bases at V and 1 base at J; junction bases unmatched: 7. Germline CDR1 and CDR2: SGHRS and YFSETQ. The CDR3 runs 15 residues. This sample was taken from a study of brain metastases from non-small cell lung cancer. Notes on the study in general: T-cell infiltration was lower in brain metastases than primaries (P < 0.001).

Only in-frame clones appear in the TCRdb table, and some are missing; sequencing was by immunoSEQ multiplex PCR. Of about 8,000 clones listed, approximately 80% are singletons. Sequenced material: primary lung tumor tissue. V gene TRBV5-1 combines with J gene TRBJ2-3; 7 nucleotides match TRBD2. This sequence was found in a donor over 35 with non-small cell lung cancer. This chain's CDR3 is CASSVASGRTDTQYF. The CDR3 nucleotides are TGCGCCAGCAGTGTCGCTAGCGGACGCACAGATACGCAGTATTTT.